The 31 T cell receptor beta chains listed next were all sequenced from one sample in a study of blood T cell repertoires in COVID-19. Repertoires were generated with immunoSEQ multiplex PCR, while TCRdb's copy carries only in-frame clones and drops some. The sample shows tens of thousands of clones, 82% of them seen only once. The sample consisted of peripheral blood. The origin of the receptors is an elderly woman with acute or convalescent COVID-19.

The rearrangement links TRBV6-1 to TRBJ2-1; TRBD1 aligns across 9 bases. The CDR3 loop spans 15 amino acids. Germline V lookup: CDR1 MNHNS, CDR2 SASEGT. Germline trimming cut 1 base from V and 8 bases from J; bases unmatched to any gene: 6. The CDR3, as DNA: TGTGCCAGCAGTGAAGGGGGACAGGGCAGGGATGAGCAGTTCTTC. Its protein product is CASSEGGQGRDEQFF.

J is TRBJ2-3 and V is TRBV6-6; D gene unclear. Germline loops: CDR1 MNHNY, CDR2 SVGAGI (reference sequence). Trimming stripped 6 bases from V and 0 bases from J, with 10 bases between. The CDR3 consists of 14 residues. The CDR3: CASRAHRSTDTQYF. CDR3 coding DNA: TGTGCCAGCAGGGCACACAGAAGCACAGATACGCAGTATTTT.

V usage is TRBV10-2 and J usage is TRBJ2-3; the D gene is possibly TRBD2 (6 bases). The CDR3 is 11 amino acids. Germline-derived CDR1 and CDR2 are WSHSY and SAAADI. Trimming left V 11 bases short and J 6 bases short, with 12 bases between. This CDR3 reads CAGGLSDTQYF. In DNA form, the CDR3 reads TGCGCCGGAGGGCTTTCCGATACGCAGTATTTT.

This chain joins TRBV18 and TRBJ2-7; D may be TRBD1 (6 bases). Trimming stripped 2 bases from V and 2 bases from J, with 16 bases between. This CDR3 is 16 amino acids long. Per germline, CDR1 KGHSH and CDR2 LQKENI. The CDR3 is CASSPSALRQAYEQYF. The CDR3 DNA reads TGTGCCAGCTCACCATCTGCCCTGCGACAGGCCTACGAGCAGTACTTC.

This clone appeared a single time. This chain connects TRBV3-1 (or the pseudogene TRBV3-2) to TRBJ2-3; 8 positions agree with TRBD2. The germline V gene has CDR1 LGHDT and CDR2 YNNKEL (reference sequence). The CDR3 spans 16 residues. V lost 4 bases to trimming and J lost 8 bases; unmatched junction nucleotides: 14. CDR3 bases: TGTGCCAGCAGCCTCGGACTAGCTGGCATTCGCATTACGCAGTATTTT. Amino acids: CASSLGLAGIRITQYF.

The genes are TRBV27 and TRBJ1-1, with TRBD1 matching 7 bases. Germline V gene sequence: CDR1 MNHEY, CDR2 SMNVEV (reference sequence). V lost 2 bases to trimming and J lost 3 bases; unmatched junction nucleotides: 9. The CDR3 totals 16 residues. CDR3 nucleotides: TGTGCCAGCAGTTTACCTCCAAGACAGGGATACACTGAAGCTTTCTTT. Amino acids: CASSLPPRQGYTEAFF.

The rearrangement links TRBV6-5 to TRBJ2-7; D not certain. Germline V gene sequence: CDR1 MNHEY, CDR2 SVGAGI. V was pared by 7 bases and J by 0 bases, with 10 bases between. The CDR3 has 13 residues. CDR3 nucleotide sequence: TGTGCCAGCATCGGCGGATACTCCTACGAGCAGTACTTC. This gives the protein CASIGGYSYEQYF.

V is TRBV9 and J is TRBJ2-5; the D gene is possibly TRBD1 (7 bases). This CDR3 comprises 16 residues. The germline CDR1 and CDR2 sequences are SGDLS and YYNGEE. V lost 0 bases and J 6 bases, leaving 18 bases between the germline ends. CDR3 sequence (DNA): TGTGCCAGCAGCGTAGCGGTGGGCGGGACAGCGAAGACCCAGTACTTC. It is translated as CASSVAVGGTAKTQYF.

This clone showed up just once. The V gene is TRBV6-1, the J gene TRBJ2-3; D possibly corresponds to TRBD1 (5 bases). V lost 3 bases and J lost 4, with 14 bases in between. CDR1 and CDR2 (germline): MNHNS, SASEGT. This CDR3 contains 15 residues. CDR3 sequence: CASSEWTTRADTQYF. The CDR3 DNA reads as TGTGCCAGCAGTGAGTGGACAACAAGGGCAGATACGCAGTATTTT.

The J gene is TRBJ2-7, the V gene TRBV12-3 or TRBV12-4; the D is unclear. V gave up 10 bases and J gave up 3 bases, with 13 bases separating them. There are 12 residues in the CDR3. The CDR3 loop is CAIARWFYEQYF. In DNA, the CDR3 is TGTGCCATCGCTAGGTGGTTCTACGAGCAGTACTTC.

The V and J genes are TRBV5-4 and TRBJ2-7; possible D gene TRBD2, 6 bases. Looked up from germline, CDR1 is SGHNT and CDR2 is YYREEE (reference sequence). V was trimmed by 2 bases and J by 7 bases, leaving 25 bases between them. The CDR3 sequence is 17 residues long. The CDR3 coding sequence is TGTGCCAGCAGCTTACCCCCTCGCGGGCTAGCGCACCATGAGCAGTACTTC. Translating gives CASSLPPRGLAHHEQYF.

This clone showed up many times. This chain joins TRBV2 and TRBJ2-7; tentative D call: TRBD2 (6 bases). The germline V gene encodes CDR1 SNHLY and CDR2 FYNNEI. The CDR3 has 10 amino acids. V was cut by 6 bases and J by 12 bases, with 12 bases left in between. As DNA, the CDR3 is TGTGCCAGCAGCGGCGGCGGGGCGTACTTC. Protein sequence: CASSGGGAYF.

The chain has TRBV21-1 and TRBJ2-5; the table gives TRBD2 as D, unverified against the DNA. TRBV21-1 is an annotated pseudogene. The CDR3 totals 16 residues. CDR3 protein: CASSELGGRKQETQYF. The CDR3 DNA follows: TGTGCCAGCAGCGAGTTGGGCGGGAGGAAACAAGAGACCCAGTACTTC.

V usage is TRBV2 and J usage is TRBJ2-7; no clear D. Germline assignment: CDR1 SNHLY and CDR2 FYNNEI. This CDR3 has 11 residues. V lost 6 bases and J 3 bases, leaving 6 bases between the germline ends. The CDR3 region has the DNA TGTGCCAGCAGGTACAACTACGAGCAGTACTTC. It translates to CASRYNYEQYF. The variable domain in full, with the rest retrieved from reference TRBV2 and TRBJ2-7, is EPEVTQTPSHQVTQMGQEVILRCVPISNHLYFYWYRQILGQKVEFLVSFYNNEISEKSEIFDDQFSVERPDGSNFTLKIRSTKLEDSAMYFCASRYNYEQYFGPGTRLTVT.

V and J are TRBV5-4 and TRBJ2-3; 10 bases match TRBD2. The ends lost 4 bases at V and 2 bases at J; junction bases unmatched: 10. The CDR3 is made up of 17 amino acids. The germline CDR1 and CDR2 sequences are SGHNT and YYREEE (reference sequence). The CDR3 region is CASSPMSLAGVTDTQYF. The CDR3 DNA sequence: TGTGCCAGCAGCCCGATGTCCCTAGCGGGAGTCACAGATACGCAGTATTTT.

The chain employs TRBV7-3 and TRBJ2-2; possibly TRBD2 for D (5 bases). The CDR3 is 13 residues long. Per the germline V gene, CDR1 is SGHTA and CDR2 is FQGTGA. The V and J ends lost 2 bases and 5 bases respectively, with 6 bases between them. The CDR3 spells CASSLSGTGELFF. In DNA, the CDR3 is TGTGCCAGCAGCTTATCGGGGACCGGGGAGCTGTTTTTT.

This clone was seen only a few times. This rearrangement joins TRBV7-8 to TRBJ2-5; TRBD2 aligns across 14 bases. The ends lost 5 bases at V and 6 bases at J; junction bases unmatched: 8. The CDR3 loop spans 16 amino acids. Germline CDR1 and CDR2: SGHVS and FQNEAQ. The CDR3 protein is CASSVSGTSGRKTQYF. In nucleotides, the CDR3 is TGTGCCAGCAGCGTCAGCGGGACTAGCGGGAGAAAGACCCAGTACTTC.

The gene calls are TRBV7-2 and TRBJ1-1; D gene ambiguous. The CDR3 has 14 amino acids. V was cut by 3 bases and J by 0 bases, with 8 bases left in between. Germline CDR1 SGHTA, CDR2 FQGNSA. The DNA for the CDR3 is TGTGCCAGCAGCTTGACAACTTTGAACACTGAAGCTTTCTTT. Amino acid sequence: CASSLTTLNTEAFF.

The chain employs TRBV6-5 and TRBJ1-4; weak D call: TRBD1 (6 bases). V dropped 5 bases and J dropped 7 bases, with 14 bases sitting between them. Germline V lookup: CDR1 MNHEY, CDR2 SVGAGI. CDR3 length equals 14 residues. CDR3 residues: CASSTQGLGEKLFF. CDR3 bases: TGTGCCAGCAGTACTCAGGGGTTGGGTGAAAAACTGTTTTTT.

This chain joins TRBV5-1 and TRBJ1-6, with D perhaps matching TRBD1 (6 bases). The CDR3 runs 15 residues. Germline V CDR1 and CDR2: SGHRS, YFSETQ. Trimming removed 4 bases at V and 9 bases at J, with 17 bases between. In DNA, the CDR3 is TGCGCCAGCAGCCATAACCCGTACAGGGCTTCACCCCTCCACTTT. Translation gives CASSHNPYRASPLHF.

The rearrangement uses TRBV27 and TRBJ2-3; 9 positions match TRBD2. The germline V gene has CDR1 MNHEY and CDR2 SMNVEV (reference sequence). This CDR3 is built from 19 residues. With 2 bases clipped from V and 4 bases from J, the junction kept 16 bases outside the gene matches. The CDR3 nucleotides read TGTGCCAGCAGTTTAAGGGGGGCCCTTCGCGGGAGGGGCGCAGATACGCAGTATTTT. Translated, it gives CASSLRGALRGRGADTQYF.

The V gene is TRBV5-1, the J gene TRBJ1-3; D remains unclear. The CDR3 length is 15 residues. Per the germline V gene, CDR1 is SGHRS and CDR2 is YFSETQ. With 3 bases removed from V and 9 bases from J, the gap between germline ends came to 19 bases. The CDR3 spells CASSSELGASSTIYF. CDR3 nucleotides: TGCGCCAGCAGCTCGGAGTTAGGCGCAAGCAGCACCATATATTTT.

The V gene is TRBV19, the J gene TRBJ1-5; no clear D gene. Germline loops: CDR1 LNHDA, CDR2 SQIVND (reference sequence). Trimming removed 5 bases from V and 3 bases from J, with 17 bases in between. The CDR3 sequence is 16 residues long. CDR3 sequence: CASSDPEWYYNQPQHF. The CDR3 DNA reads TGTGCCAGTAGTGACCCTGAGTGGTACTACAATCAGCCCCAGCATTTT.

The V gene is TRBV29-1, the J gene TRBJ2-5; weak D call: TRBD1 (5 bases). Trimming stripped 4 bases from V and 3 bases from J, with 9 bases between. The length of the CDR3 is 12 residues. Germline CDR1 SQVTM, CDR2 ANQGSEA. CDR3 region: CSVATVKETQYF. The CDR3 DNA reads as TGCAGCGTTGCGACAGTAAAAGAGACCCAGTACTTC. Full variable domain (rest looked up from reference TRBV29-1 and TRBJ2-5): SAVISQKPSRDICQRGTSLTIQCQVDSQVTMMFWYRQQPGQSLTLIATANQGSEATYESGFVIDKFPISRPNLTFSTLTVSNMSPEDSSIYLCSVATVKETQYFGPGTRLLVL.

In DNA, the CDR3 is TGTGCCAGCAGCCTCGGGACAATCGGGGAGCTGTTTTTT. Translated, it gives CASSLGTIGELFF. The J gene is TRBJ2-2, the V gene TRBV4-2, with TRBD1 as a possible D gene (6 bases). Trimming left V 4 bases short and J 7 bases short, with 10 bases between. The length of the CDR3 is 13 residues. CDR1 is LGHNA and CDR2 is YNFKEQ in the germline V gene.

The V call is TRBV18, the J call TRBJ2-3; tentative D call: TRBD2 (6 bases). CDR3 length equals 17 residues. V gave up 2 bases and J gave up 1 base, with 16 bases separating them. The V gene's germline CDR1 is KGHSH and CDR2 LQKENI. DNA of the CDR3: TGTGCCAGCTCACCATTATACGGGAGAGATGGCACAGATACGCAGTATTTT. Translation: CASSPLYGRDGTDTQYF. Full variable domain (rest looked up from reference TRBV18 and TRBJ2-3): NAGVMQNPRHLVRRRGQEARLRCSPMKGHSHVYWYRQLPEEGLKFMVYLQKENIIDESGMPKERFSAEFPKEGPSILRIQQVVRGDSAAYFCASSPLYGRDGTDTQYFGPGTRLTVL.

The genes are TRBV7-9 and TRBJ1-1; a possible D gene is TRBD1 (5 bases). The germline V and J ends were trimmed by 3 bases and 5 bases, with 10 bases remaining between them. The V gene's germline CDR1 is SEHNR and CDR2 FQNEAQ (reference sequence). The CDR3 runs to 13 residues. As DNA, the CDR3 is TGTGCCAGCAGCTTGTCGGGGGGGACTGAAGCTTTCTTT. Translating gives CASSLSGGTEAFF.

This chain uses TRBV5-1 with TRBJ2-7; 10 bases align to TRBD1. The germline V gene encodes CDR1 SGHRS and CDR2 YFSETQ. Trimming cost V 2 bases and J 2 bases; bases outside gene matches: 7. The CDR3 loop spans 16 amino acids. The CDR3: CASSFKGQGLTYEQYF. The CDR3 coding sequence is TGCGCCAGCAGCTTTAAGGGACAGGGGCTAACCTACGAGCAGTACTTC.

CDR3 nucleotides: TGTGCCAGCAGCTTCCAGGACAGGGGGACTGAAGCTTTCTTT. It is translated as CASSFQDRGTEAFF. V usage is TRBV7-9 and J usage is TRBJ1-1, with 10 bases lining up with TRBD1. Trimming took 3 bases from V and 5 from J; bases not matched to a gene: 3. Germline-derived CDR1 and CDR2 are SEHNR and FQNEAQ (reference sequence). This CDR3 has 14 residues.

This sequence joins TRBV30 and TRBJ1-4, with a tentative D call TRBD1 (6 bases). The CDR3 runs 15 residues. From germline, CDR1 is GTSNPN and CDR2 SVGIG (reference sequence). Trimming removed 0 bases from V and 3 bases from J, with 11 bases in between. The CDR3 here is CAWSVTAGANEKLFF. The CDR3 region has the DNA TGTGCCTGGAGTGTTACGGCAGGGGCTAATGAAAAACTGTTTTTT.

This chain uses TRBV7-6 with TRBJ2-7; 9 bases are shared with TRBD2. This CDR3 comprises 14 residues. Trimming at V came to 5 bases and at J to 3 bases, leaving 5 bases not matched to a gene. Per germline, CDR1 SGHVS and CDR2 FNYEAQ. This CDR3 reads CASSRGTSFYEQYF. The CDR3 coding sequence is TGTGCCAGCAGCCGAGGGACTAGCTTCTACGAGCAGTACTTC.